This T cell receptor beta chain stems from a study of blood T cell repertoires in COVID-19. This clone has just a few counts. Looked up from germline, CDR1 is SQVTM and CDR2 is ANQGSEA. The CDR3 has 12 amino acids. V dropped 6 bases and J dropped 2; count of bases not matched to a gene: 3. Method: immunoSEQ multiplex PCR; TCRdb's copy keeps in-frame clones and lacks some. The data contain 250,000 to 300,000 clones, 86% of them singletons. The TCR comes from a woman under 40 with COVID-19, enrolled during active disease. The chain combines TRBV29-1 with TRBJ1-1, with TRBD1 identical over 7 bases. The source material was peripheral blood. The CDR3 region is CSVHRGNTEAFF. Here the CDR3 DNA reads TGCAGCGTGCACAGGGGCAACACTGAAGCTTTCTTT. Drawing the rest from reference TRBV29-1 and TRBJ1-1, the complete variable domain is SAVISQKPSRDICQRGTSLTIQCQVDSQVTMMFWYRQQPGQSLTLIATANQGSEATYESGFVIDKFPISRPNLTFSTLTVSNMSPEDSSIYLCSVHRGNTEAFFGQGTRLTVV.